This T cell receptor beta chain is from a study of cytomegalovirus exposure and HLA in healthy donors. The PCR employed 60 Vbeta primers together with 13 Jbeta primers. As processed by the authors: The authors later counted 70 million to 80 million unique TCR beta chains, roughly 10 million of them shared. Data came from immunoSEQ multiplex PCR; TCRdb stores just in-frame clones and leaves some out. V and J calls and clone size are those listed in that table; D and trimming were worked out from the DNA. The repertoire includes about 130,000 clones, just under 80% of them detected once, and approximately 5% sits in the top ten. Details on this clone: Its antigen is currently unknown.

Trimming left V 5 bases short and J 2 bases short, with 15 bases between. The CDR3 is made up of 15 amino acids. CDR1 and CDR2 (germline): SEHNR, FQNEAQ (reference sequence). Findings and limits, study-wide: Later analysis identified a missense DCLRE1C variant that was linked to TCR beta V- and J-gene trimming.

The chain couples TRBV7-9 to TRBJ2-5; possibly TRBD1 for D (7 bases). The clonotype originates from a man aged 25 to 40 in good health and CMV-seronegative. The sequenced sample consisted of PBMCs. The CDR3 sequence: CASSPRGTAQETQYF. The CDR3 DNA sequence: TGTGCCAGCAGCCCCCGGGGGACAGCACAAGAGACCCAGTACTTC.